The 3 T cell receptor beta chains given below trace back to one sample, sequenced in a study of T cell changes during pregnancy in multiple sclerosis. Sequencing used immunoSEQ multiplex PCR; TCRdb keeps in-frame clones, though not all of them. The sample shows under 70,000 clones, approximately 92% of them seen only once. The specimen comprised peripheral blood, sampled in the third trimester of pregnancy. Every receptor here comes from a female donor in good health, enrolled as a control in a pregnancy study.

The V gene is TRBV6-5, the J gene TRBJ2-5; 10 bases match TRBD2. V trimming: 6 bases; J trimming: 5 bases; junction bases outside the gene matches: 9. CDR1 is MNHEY and CDR2 is SVGAGI in the germline V gene. The CDR3 contains 15 residues. The CDR3 DNA reads as TGTGCCAGCAGCCCCCAGGGAGCGGGAGGGGAGACCCAGTACTTC. Protein: CASSPQGAGGETQYF.

This clone came up once. CDR3 in DNA: TGTGCCATCAGCCAACAGGGGACGGGCACTGAAGCTTTCTTT. Translating it yields CAISQQGTGTEAFF. The chain uses TRBV10-3 and TRBJ1-1; 7 nucleotides agree with TRBD1. In germline, CDR1 is ENHRY, CDR2 SYGVKD. The CDR3 covers 14 residues. The ends lost 6 bases at V and 4 bases at J; junction bases unmatched: 8.

V and J are TRBV11-3 and TRBJ2-3, with a possible D match to TRBD2 (5 bases). CDR1 and CDR2 from the germline V gene are SGHNT and YENEEA. Trimming removed 0 bases at V and 1 base at J, with 5 bases between. This CDR3 region has 14 residues. Here the CDR3 reads CASSLDGGTDTQYF. The CDR3 region has the DNA TGTGCCAGCAGCTTAGACGGGGGCACAGATACGCAGTATTTT.